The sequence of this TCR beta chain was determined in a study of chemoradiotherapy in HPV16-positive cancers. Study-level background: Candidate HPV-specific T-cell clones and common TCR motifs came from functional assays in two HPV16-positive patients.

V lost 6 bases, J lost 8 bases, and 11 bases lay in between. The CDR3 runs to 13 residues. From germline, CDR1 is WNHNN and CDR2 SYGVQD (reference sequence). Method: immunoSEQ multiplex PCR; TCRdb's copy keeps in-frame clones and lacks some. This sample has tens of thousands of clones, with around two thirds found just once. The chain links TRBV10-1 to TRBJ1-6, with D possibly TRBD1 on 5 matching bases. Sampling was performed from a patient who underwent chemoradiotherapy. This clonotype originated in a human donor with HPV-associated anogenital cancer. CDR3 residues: CASSVTGDSPLHF. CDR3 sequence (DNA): TGCGCCAGCAGCGTAACAGGCGATTCACCCCTCCACTTT.